This entry lists 29 T cell receptor beta chains sequenced from one sample in a study of OX40 agonist ivuxolimab in advanced cancers. Using immunoSEQ multiplex PCR, the repertoire was profiled, and TCRdb retains in-frame clones only, with some absent. The data contain tens of thousands of clones, 82% of them singletons. Sequencing used CD4+ or CD8+ T cells sorted from blood, obtained in a trial of the OX40 agonist ivuxolimab. The receptors originated from an adult with an advanced solid tumor such as melanoma, head and neck, liver or kidney cancer.

On this clone: The junction and the germline gene differ at one end; a read error may be behind it. The gene calls are TRBV6-4 and TRBJ2-1; D gene ambiguous. The CDR3 is made up of 13 amino acids. The germline V gene encodes CDR1 MRHNA and CDR2 SNTAGT. CDR3 residues: CASSDGRNNVQFF. The CDR3 coding sequence is TGTGCCAGCAGTGACGGGCGGAACAATGTGCAGTTCTTC.

The V gene is TRBV5-4, the J gene TRBJ2-2; TRBD2 matches at 8 bases. This CDR3 contains 16 residues. The trim removed 4 bases at V and 8 bases at J, leaving 13 bases unmatched. Per the germline V gene, CDR1 is SGHNT and CDR2 is YYREEE (reference sequence). CDR3 nucleotide sequence: TGTGCCAGCAGCCGTCCCAGCGGGAGAATGGTGGGGGAGCTGTTTTTT. This sequence encodes CASSRPSGRMVGELFF.

The V gene is TRBV18, the J gene TRBJ2-5; D may be TRBD1 (6 bases). The CDR3 sequence is 14 residues long. CDR1 and CDR2 (germline): KGHSH, LQKENI. The ends were cut back, 3 bases at V and 1 base at J, with 9 bases in the middle. In nucleotides, the CDR3 is TGTGCCAGCTCACCCGGGACACCCCAAGAGACCCAGTACTTC. This gives the protein CASSPGTPQETQYF.

About this clone: Other nucleotide sequences from this sample produce the same CDR3. V usage is TRBV19 and J usage is TRBJ2-3; the match to TRBD2 covers 14 bases. J lost 3 bases, V lost 5 bases, and 1 base had no gene match. The CDR3 is made up of 15 amino acids. The germline V gene has CDR1 LNHDA and CDR2 SQIVND (reference sequence). CDR3 in DNA: TGTGCCAGTAGTGGGACTAGCGGGAGAACAGATACGCAGTATTTT. It yields the protein CASSGTSGRTDTQYF.

J is TRBJ1-1 and V is TRBV25-1; D is unresolved. This CDR3 is 15 amino acids long. The V and J ends lost 3 bases and 0 bases respectively, with 11 bases between them. The V gene's germline CDR1 is MGHDK and CDR2 SYGVNS. Written as DNA, the CDR3 is TGTGCCAGCAGTGAGGGCAGAACCATGAACACTGAAGCTTTCTTT. Translating it yields CASSEGRTMNTEAFF.

The V and J genes are TRBV7-9 and TRBJ2-1; weak D call: TRBD2 (6 bases). The CDR3 is made up of 14 amino acids. CDR1 is SEHNR, CDR2 FQNEAQ, per germline (reference sequence). V gave up 3 bases and J gave up 7 bases, with 13 bases separating them. In DNA form, the CDR3 reads TGTGCCAGCAGCTTGGTGGGGACTTCGAATGAGCAGTTCTTC. It encodes CASSLVGTSNEQFF.

The V and J genes are TRBV19 and TRBJ2-5; D gene ambiguous. Trimming removed 3 bases at V and 4 bases at J, with 24 bases between. This CDR3 region has 18 residues. Germline CDR1 and CDR2: LNHDA and SQIVND (reference sequence). The CDR3 sequence: CASSITSPRAPRVETQYF. Written as DNA, the CDR3 is TGTGCCAGTAGTATCACCTCCCCCCGGGCCCCAAGGGTAGAGACCCAGTACTTC.

The chain recombines TRBV11-2 with TRBJ2-3, with TRBD1 matching 9 bases. This CDR3 is built from 15 residues. The germline V gene encodes CDR1 SGHAT and CDR2 FQNNGV. With V trimmed by 5 bases and J by 4 bases, 7 bases remained unmatched. CDR3 coding DNA: TGTGCCAGCAGCACCGGGACAGGGAGAGCAGATACGCAGTATTTT. It specifies CASSTGTGRADTQYF. The full variable domain, its missing parts supplied by reference TRBV11-2 and TRBJ2-3, is EAGVAQSPRYKIIEKRQSVAFWCNPISGHATLYWYQQILGQGPKLLIQFQNNGVVDDSQLPKDRFSAERLKGVDSTLKIQPAKLEDSAVYLCASSTGTGRADTQYFGPGTRLTVL.

The chain employs TRBV5-1 and TRBJ2-7; D not certain. Germline CDR1 and CDR2: SGHRS and YFSETQ. The V gene lost 0 bases and the J gene lost 0 bases, with 7 bases spanning the gap. The CDR3 extends over 14 amino acids. CDR3 in DNA: TGCGCCAGCAGCTTGGCCTGGGGCTCCTACGAGCAGTACTTC. Its translation is CASSLAWGSYEQYF.

The J gene is TRBJ2-5, the V gene TRBV11-2; the D is unclear. Germline V gives CDR1 SGHAT, CDR2 FQNNGV. V was cut by 4 bases and J by 2 bases, with 11 bases left in between. There are 14 residues in the CDR3. The CDR3 region is CASSSLGGQETQYF. CDR3 sequence (DNA): TGTGCCAGCAGCTCGCTCGGTGGACAAGAGACCCAGTACTTC.

This rearrangement joins TRBV4-3 to TRBJ2-7; D unresolved. V lost 0 bases, J lost 0 bases, and 6 bases lay in between. CDR1 and CDR2 from the germline V gene are LGHNA and YSLEER. The CDR3 contains 14 residues. The CDR3 DNA reads as TGCGCCAGCAGCCAAGACATTTTCTCCTACGAGCAGTACTTC. It specifies CASSQDIFSYEQYF.

The chain has TRBV18 and TRBJ2-7; TRBD1 matches 7 bases. Germline loops: CDR1 KGHSH, CDR2 LQKENI. V lost 3 bases, J lost 7 bases, and 9 bases stayed unmatched. CDR3 length: 14 residues. DNA of the CDR3: TGTGCCAGCTCACCTACCGGGACAGCCCCAGAGCAGTACTTC. Protein: CASSPTGTAPEQYF.

V is TRBV6-6 and J is TRBJ2-5; the D is unclear. Germline V gene data show CDR1 as MNHNY and CDR2 as SVGAGI (reference sequence). V gave up 7 bases and J gave up 0 bases, with 3 bases separating them. This CDR3 has 11 amino acids. This CDR3 is CASKHQETQYF. CDR3 nucleotide sequence: TGTGCCAGCAAACACCAAGAGACCCAGTACTTC.

This clone has only a few counts. The chain carries TRBV10-3 and TRBJ2-1; D tentatively fits TRBD1 or TRBD2 (6 bases each). CDR3 size: 18 residues. Germline V CDR1 and CDR2: ENHRY, SYGVKD. Deletions cut 7 bases from V and 8 bases from J, with 30 bases between. The CDR3 spells CAITESVSLVRGLDEQFF. For the CDR3, the DNA is TGTGCCATCACCGAGTCGGTGTCCCTTGTCCGGGGGCTGGATGAGCAGTTCTTC.

The chain couples TRBV6-6 to TRBJ2-7; 8 nucleotides line up with TRBD1. Unmatched junction bases numbered 10, after V lost 6 bases and J lost 9 bases. The germline gives CDR1 MNHNY, CDR2 SVGAGI (reference sequence). The CDR3 contains 13 residues. The CDR3 DNA sequence: TGTGCCAGCAGAACGGGACAGGCGGTCCTGCAGTACTTC. Its translation: CASRTGQAVLQYF.

The chain joins TRBV5-4 to TRBJ2-5; D is possibly TRBD1 (6 bases). Trimming shortened V by 4 bases and J by 5 bases, and 18 bases separated the two germline ends. This CDR3 has 15 residues. The germline gives CDR1 SGHNT, CDR2 YYREEE (reference sequence). CDR3 nucleotide sequence: TGTGCCAGCAGCATGGATCAGGGGTTCCAGGAGACCCAGTACTTC. Translating it yields CASSMDQGFQETQYF.

This chain links TRBV21-1 with TRBJ2-1; the table's D call, TRBD2, has no DNA check behind it. TRBV21-1 is described as a pseudogene. The CDR3 totals 15 residues. The CDR3 sequence: CARGGLAGDQNEQFF. The CDR3, as DNA: TGTGCCAGGGGAGGACTAGCGGGAGATCAAAATGAGCAGTTCTTC.

This sequence joins TRBV7-2 and TRBJ2-1; D perhaps matches TRBD2 (6 bases). The V end lost 1 base, the J end lost 8 bases, and 15 bases lay between the germline ends. This CDR3 spans 15 amino acids. The germline gives CDR1 SGHTA, CDR2 FQGNSA. CDR3 DNA sequence: TGTGCCAGCAGCTTAGGGCCAGGGAGGATCGATGAGCAGTTCTTC. Translation: CASSLGPGRIDEQFF.

The rearrangement uses TRBV6-1 and TRBJ1-6; D is perhaps TRBD1 (6 bases). This CDR3 spans 14 amino acids. The V end lost 6 bases, the J end lost 8 bases, and 14 bases lay between the germline ends. The germline gives CDR1 MNHNS, CDR2 SASEGT. This CDR3 is CASRRTARDSPLHF. The CDR3 nucleotides read TGTGCCAGCAGACGGACAGCTCGAGATTCACCCCTCCACTTT.

The V and J genes are TRBV19 and TRBJ2-3; D might be TRBD2 (6 bases). The CDR3 loop spans 15 amino acids. Trimming stripped 3 bases from V and 4 bases from J, with 14 bases between. Germline values: CDR1 LNHDA, CDR2 SQIVND (reference sequence). CDR3 bases: TGTGCCAGTAGTATTTCAAGCGGAGGGGCAGATACGCAGTATTTT. Its protein product is CASSISSGGADTQYF.

This clone was detected once. The chain links TRBV27 to TRBJ2-1; the D gene is possibly TRBD1 (6 bases). The CDR3 runs 16 residues. Germline V CDR1 and CDR2: MNHEY, SMNVEV (reference sequence). V was pared by 5 bases and J by 10 bases, with 24 bases between. CDR3 sequence reads: CASSLLRQARIVEQFF. The CDR3 DNA follows: TGTGCCAGCAGTCTCCTGCGACAGGCCCGAATAGTAGAGCAGTTCTTC.

This chain connects TRBV18 to TRBJ2-7; 10 nucleotides match TRBD2. CDR3 length equals 15 residues. Germline values: CDR1 KGHSH, CDR2 LQKENI. The V and J ends lost 6 bases and 0 bases, in that order; junction bases with no gene match: 5. The CDR3 sequence is CASSPGLAASYEQYF. The DNA of the CDR3 is TGTGCCAGCTCGCCCGGACTAGCGGCCTCCTACGAGCAGTACTTC. Combining the CDR3 with reference TRBV18 and TRBJ2-7 gives the whole variable domain NAGVMQNPRHLVRRRGQEARLRCSPMKGHSHVYWYRQLPEEGLKFMVYLQKENIIDESGMPKERFSAEFPKEGPSILRIQQVVRGDSAAYFCASSPGLAASYEQYFGPGTRLTVT.

The chain employs TRBV18 and TRBJ1-1; 12 bases match TRBD1. After removal of 4 bases from V and 4 bases from J, the junction contained 4 bases not matched to a gene. CDR1 is KGHSH, CDR2 LQKENI, per germline. The CDR3 extends over 15 amino acids. CDR3 amino acids: CASSQGTGGSTEAFF. The CDR3 bases are TGTGCCAGCTCACAGGGGACAGGGGGCTCCACTGAAGCTTTCTTT.

The chain recombines TRBV28 with TRBJ2-1; 7 bases align to TRBD2. CDR1 and CDR2 (germline): MDHEN, SYDVKM. This CDR3 has 14 residues. V was clipped by 4 bases and J by 8 bases; unmatched bases: 8. The CDR3: CASSWGGPQDEQFF. The CDR3, as DNA: TGTGCCAGCAGTTGGGGAGGGCCCCAGGATGAGCAGTTCTTC.

This clone was seen only once. The V gene is TRBV7-9, the J gene TRBJ2-1; TRBD2 agrees at 9 bases. Germline assignment: CDR1 SEHNR and CDR2 FQNEAQ (reference sequence). The CDR3 is made up of 16 amino acids. Trimming cost V 1 base and J 7 bases; bases outside gene matches: 8. Here the CDR3 DNA reads TGTGCCAGCAGCTTAGGAGGCGGGAGGGCCAGGAATGAGCAGTTCTTC. Amino acid sequence: CASSLGGGRARNEQFF.

This clone has only a few counts. The gene calls are TRBV27 and TRBJ1-5, with D perhaps TRBD1 (5 bases). The CDR3 has 12 residues. Trimming removed 1 base from V and 10 bases from J, with 8 bases in between. The germline gives CDR1 MNHEY, CDR2 SMNVEV (reference sequence). The chain's CDR3 is CASSLLGGPQHF. As DNA, the CDR3 is TGTGCCAGCAGTTTATTGGGGGGTCCCCAGCATTTT.

The genes are TRBV28 and TRBJ1-2; no definite D call. V lost 10 bases and J 8 bases, leaving 26 bases between the germline ends. This CDR3 comprises 15 residues. CDR1 MDHEN and CDR2 SYDVKM come from the germline V gene. The chain's CDR3 is CAIYKGGVGSWGYTF. CDR3 DNA: TGTGCCATCTATAAGGGCGGGGTCGGTTCGTGGGGCTACACCTTC.

The chain carries TRBV23-1 and TRBJ2-7, with 8 bases that match TRBD1. TRBV23-1 is designated an ORF whose function remains uncertain. CDR3 length: 15 residues. V lost 0 bases to trimming and J lost 6 bases; unmatched junction nucleotides: 7. The CDR3 reads CASSQSDRVGGEQYF. Here the CDR3 DNA reads TGCGCCAGCAGTCAATCGGACAGGGTGGGAGGCGAGCAGTACTTC.

The V gene is TRBV19, the J gene TRBJ1-1; D not resolved. Trimming pared 4 bases from V and 1 base from J, leaving 13 bases between. This CDR3 is 15 amino acids long. Germline loops: CDR1 LNHDA, CDR2 SQIVND (reference sequence). CDR3 in amino acids: CASSNPRVANTEAFF. As DNA, the CDR3 is TGTGCCAGTAGTAACCCCCGTGTAGCGAACACTGAAGCTTTCTTT.